In this sample, the clone carrying this TCR beta chain turned up a few times. Its cognate antigen is unknown. This specimen belongs to a study of beta chain features in type 1 diabetes. Overall study: All samples combined gave roughly 100,000,000 sorted cells for examination.

Since all of the isolated RNA was reverse transcribed, expressed TCRB transcripts were what got sequenced. Sequencing used immunoSEQ multiplex PCR; TCRdb keeps in-frame clones, though not all of them. The sample records under 850,000 clones, roughly an eighth being singletons. Per germline, CDR1 ENHRY and CDR2 SYGVKD. V was trimmed by 3 bases and J by 7 bases, leaving 10 bases between them. This CDR3 comprises 13 residues. Broader study findings: Shortening of TCRB CDR3s, moderate but significant, appeared in all four CD4+ subsets of Type 1 diabetes patients.

Sequenced input: naive CD4+ T cells from blood. The origin of this receptor is a man between 18 and 29 years old with type 1 diabetes. This chain joins TRBV10-3 and TRBJ2-1, with D unclear. CDR3 loop: CAISDRPANEQFF. The CDR3, as DNA: TGTGCCATCAGTGACCGCCCCGCGAATGAGCAGTTCTTC.